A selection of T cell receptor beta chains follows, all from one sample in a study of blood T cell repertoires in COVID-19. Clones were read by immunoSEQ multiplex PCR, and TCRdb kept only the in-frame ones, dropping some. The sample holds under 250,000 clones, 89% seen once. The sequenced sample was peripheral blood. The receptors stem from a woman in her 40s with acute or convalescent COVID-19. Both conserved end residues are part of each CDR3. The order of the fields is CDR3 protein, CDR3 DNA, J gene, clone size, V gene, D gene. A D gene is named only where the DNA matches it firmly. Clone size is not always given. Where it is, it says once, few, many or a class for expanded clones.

CDR3 protein: CATPPRGSGNTIYF; CDR3 DNA: TGTGCCACCCCCCCGCGGGGATCTGGAAACACCATATATTTT; J gene: TRBJ1-3; clone size: .; V gene: TRBV6-5; D gene: .
CDR3 protein: CASRDDSPKAFF; CDR3 DNA: TGTGCCAGCAGGGATGACAGCCCCAAAGCTTTCTTT; J gene: TRBJ1-1; clone size: .; V gene: TRBV2; D gene: .
CDR3 protein: CASSPGRVGGTEAFF; CDR3 DNA: TGCGCCAGCAGCCCCGGACGGGTAGGGGGCACTGAAGCTTTCTTT; J gene: TRBJ1-1; clone size: .; V gene: TRBV5-1; D gene: .
CDR3 protein: CASTPGTPYNEQFF; CDR3 DNA: TGTGCCAGCACTCCCGGGACACCTTACAATGAGCAGTTCTTC; J gene: TRBJ2-1; clone size: .; V gene: TRBV25-1; D gene: .
CDR3 protein: CASSFQGAQEGYTF; CDR3 DNA: TGTGCCAGCAGCTTTCAGGGGGCCCAGGAGGGCTACACCTTC; J gene: TRBJ1-2; clone size: .; V gene: TRBV7-2; D gene: TRBD1
CDR3 protein: CASSTDSFTSQFF; CDR3 DNA: TGCGCCAGCAGCACGGACTCCTTCACCTCTCAGTTCTTC; J gene: TRBJ2-1; clone size: once; V gene: TRBV5-1; D gene: .
CDR3 protein: CASRTDGTDYGYTF; CDR3 DNA: TGTGCCAGCAGGACTGACGGGACAGACTATGGCTACACCTTC; J gene: TRBJ1-2; clone size: .; V gene: TRBV6-5; D gene: TRBD1
CDR3 protein: CASSSPPGGAFF; CDR3 DNA: TGTGCCAGCAGCTCACCGCCGGGGGGAGCTTTCTTT; J gene: TRBJ1-1; clone size: .; V gene: TRBV6-5; D gene: .
CDR3 protein: CASSLLPGASTDTQYF; CDR3 DNA: TGTGCCAGCAGCTTACTCCCAGGGGCCTCAACAGATACGCAGTATTTT; J gene: TRBJ2-3; clone size: .; V gene: TRBV7-2; D gene: .
CDR3 protein: CASTRGPGSTEAFF; CDR3 DNA: TGTGCCAGTACCCGAGGACCAGGGTCCACTGAAGCTTTCTTT; J gene: TRBJ1-1; clone size: .; V gene: TRBV19; D gene: .
CDR3 protein: CASSALRTAEAFF; CDR3 DNA: TGTGCCAGTAGCGCGCTGCGTACAGCTGAAGCTTTCTTT; J gene: TRBJ1-1; clone size: .; V gene: TRBV19; D gene: .
CDR3 protein: CASSLGGVDQPQHF; CDR3 DNA: TGTGCCAGCAGTTTAGGGGGGGTCGATCAGCCCCAGCATTTT; J gene: TRBJ1-5; clone size: .; V gene: TRBV27; D gene: .
CDR3 protein: CASSLDGGYTDTQYF; CDR3 DNA: TGCGCCAGCAGCTTGGACGGGGGGTACACAGATACGCAGTATTTT; J gene: TRBJ2-3; clone size: .; V gene: TRBV5-1; D gene: TRBD2
CDR3 protein: CASRLGGTGELFF; CDR3 DNA: TGTGCCAGCAGGCTTGGGGGGACCGGGGAGCTGTTTTTT; J gene: TRBJ2-2; clone size: many; V gene: TRBV5-4; D gene: .
CDR3 protein: CASRRTSGGYTDTQYF; CDR3 DNA: TGTGCCAGTAGGAGGACTAGCGGGGGGTACACAGATACGCAGTATTTT; J gene: TRBJ2-3; clone size: .; V gene: TRBV19; D gene: TRBD2
CDR3 protein: CASSSGGVESQPQHF; CDR3 DNA: TGTGCCAGCAGCTCCGGGGGGGTGGAAAGTCAGCCCCAGCATTTT; J gene: TRBJ1-5; clone size: .; V gene: TRBV6-6; D gene: .
CDR3 protein: CASSLVWQDTGSPLHF; CDR3 DNA: TGCGCCAGCAGCTTGGTATGGCAGGACACGGGTTCACCCCTCCACTTT; J gene: TRBJ1-6; clone size: .; V gene: TRBV5-1; D gene: .
CDR3 protein: CAISRTGTTDTQYF; CDR3 DNA: TGTGCCATCAGTCGGACAGGGACTACAGATACGCAGTATTTT; J gene: TRBJ2-3; clone size: .; V gene: TRBV10-3; D gene: TRBD1
CDR3 protein: CSYPSHRAQLRNTGELFF; CDR3 DNA: TGTTCTTACCCTTCACACAGGGCCCAACTCCGGAACACCGGGGAGCTGTTTTTT; J gene: TRBJ2-2; clone size: .; V gene: TRBV21-1; D gene: .
CDR3 protein: CATSDPQASSYNEQFF; CDR3 DNA: TGTGCCACCAGTGATCCACAGGCGAGCTCCTACAATGAGCAGTTCTTC; J gene: TRBJ2-1; clone size: .; V gene: TRBV24-1; D gene: .
CDR3 protein: CASSVAAAANTGELFF; CDR3 DNA: TGTGCCAGCAGCGTAGCGGCAGCGGCGAACACCGGGGAGCTGTTTTTT; J gene: TRBJ2-2; clone size: .; V gene: TRBV9; D gene: .
CDR3 protein: CASSILGGADQPQHF; CDR3 DNA: TGTGCCAGTAGTATACTTGGGGGGGCAGATCAGCCCCAGCATTTT; J gene: TRBJ1-5; clone size: few; V gene: TRBV19; D gene: .
CDR3 protein: CASSPSRGEQFF; CDR3 DNA: TGTGCCAGCAGCCCCTCTAGGGGTGAGCAGTTCTTC; J gene: TRBJ2-1; clone size: .; V gene: TRBV9; D gene: .
CDR3 protein: CASSYFGGQGYGYTF; CDR3 DNA: TGTGCCAGCAGCTATTTCGGAGGTCAAGGCTATGGCTACACCTTC; J gene: TRBJ1-2; clone size: .; V gene: TRBV11-2; D gene: .
CDR3 protein: CASSYSKTANQPQHF; CDR3 DNA: TGTGCCAGCAGTTACTCGAAGACAGCTAATCAGCCCCAGCATTTT; J gene: TRBJ1-5; clone size: .; V gene: TRBV6-5; D gene: .
CDR3 protein: CASSLAGRRGSYNEQFF; CDR3 DNA: TGTGCCAGCAGCTTAGCGGGGAGGAGGGGCTCCTACAATGAGCAGTTCTTC; J gene: TRBJ2-1; clone size: once; V gene: TRBV11-2; D gene: .
CDR3 protein: CAISESTGSGYTF; CDR3 DNA: TGTGCCATCAGTGAGTCGACAGGGTCTGGCTACACCTTC; J gene: TRBJ1-2; clone size: .; V gene: TRBV10-3; D gene: TRBD1
CDR3 protein: CASSIDPLTGTNTEAFF; CDR3 DNA: TGTGCCAGTAGTATAGATCCGCTGACAGGAACGAACACTGAAGCTTTCTTT; J gene: TRBJ1-1; clone size: .; V gene: TRBV19; D gene: .
CDR3 protein: CASSRQGMVTEAFF; CDR3 DNA: TGTGCCAGCAGTCGACAGGGAATGGTCACTGAAGCTTTCTTT; J gene: TRBJ1-1; clone size: .; V gene: TRBV27; D gene: TRBD1
CDR3 protein: CAWSTQGWTEAFF; CDR3 DNA: TGTGCCTGGAGTACTCAGGGGTGGACTGAAGCTTTCTTT; J gene: TRBJ1-1; clone size: .; V gene: TRBV30; D gene: .
CDR3 protein: CSASESPSTDTQYF; CDR3 DNA: TGCAGTGCTAGTGAGAGCCCAAGCACAGATACGCAGTATTTT; J gene: TRBJ2-3; clone size: .; V gene: TRBV20-1; D gene: .
CDR3 protein: CASSDNGQRTDTQYF; CDR3 DNA: TGCGCCAGCAGCGATAATGGACAACGCACAGATACGCAGTATTTT; J gene: TRBJ2-3; clone size: .; V gene: TRBV5-1; D gene: .
CDR3 protein: CASSPQGFSEAFF; CDR3 DNA: TGTGCCAGCAGCCCTCAGGGATTCAGTGAAGCTTTCTTT; J gene: TRBJ1-1; clone size: .; V gene: TRBV7-3; D gene: .
CDR3 protein: CASSLLRGRDTQYF; CDR3 DNA: TGTGCCAGCAGCTTATTGCGGGGGCGAGATACGCAGTATTTT; J gene: TRBJ2-3; clone size: .; V gene: TRBV7-2; D gene: .
CDR3 protein: CASSVGGVRGNQPQHF; CDR3 DNA: TGTGCCAGCAGTGTAGGGGGCGTCCGGGGCAATCAGCCCCAGCATTTT; J gene: TRBJ1-5; clone size: .; V gene: TRBV2; D gene: TRBD1
CDR3 protein: CASSSVNTEAFF; CDR3 DNA: TGTGCCAGCAGTTCCGTGAACACTGAAGCTTTCTTT; J gene: TRBJ1-1; clone size: .; V gene: TRBV12-3/TRBV12-4; D gene: .
CDR3 protein: CASSESWGGDSPLHF; CDR3 DNA: TGTGCCAGCAGTGAAAGTTGGGGGGGGGATTCACCCCTCCACTTT; J gene: TRBJ1-6; clone size: .; V gene: TRBV6-1; D gene: .
CDR3 protein: CASRFEGAGGFGTEAFF; CDR3 DNA: TGTGCCAGCAGATTCGAGGGGGCCGGTGGGTTCGGCACTGAAGCTTTCTTT; J gene: TRBJ1-1; clone size: once; V gene: TRBV5-6; D gene: TRBD1
CDR3 protein: CASSFLAGGRETQYF; CDR3 DNA: TGCGCCAGCAGCTTCCTAGCGGGGGGGCGGGAGACCCAGTACTTC; J gene: TRBJ2-5; clone size: once; V gene: TRBV5-1; D gene: TRBD2
CDR3 protein: CAWSVLAGGRSGTDTQYF; CDR3 DNA: TGTGCCTGGAGTGTATTAGCGGGGGGGCGATCGGGCACAGATACGCAGTATTTT; J gene: TRBJ2-3; clone size: .; V gene: TRBV30; D gene: TRBD2